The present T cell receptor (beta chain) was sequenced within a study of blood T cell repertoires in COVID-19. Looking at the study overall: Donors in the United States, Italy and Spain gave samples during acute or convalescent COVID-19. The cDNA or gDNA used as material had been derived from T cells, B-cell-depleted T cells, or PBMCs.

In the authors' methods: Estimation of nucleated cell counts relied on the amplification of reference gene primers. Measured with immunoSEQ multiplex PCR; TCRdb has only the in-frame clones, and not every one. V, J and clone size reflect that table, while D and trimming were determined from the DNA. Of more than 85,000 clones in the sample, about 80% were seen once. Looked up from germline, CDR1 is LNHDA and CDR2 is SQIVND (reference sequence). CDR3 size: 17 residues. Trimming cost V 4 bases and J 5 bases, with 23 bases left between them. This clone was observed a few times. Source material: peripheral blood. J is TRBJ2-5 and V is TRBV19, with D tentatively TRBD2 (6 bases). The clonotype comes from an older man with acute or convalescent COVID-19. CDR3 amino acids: CASSKWWIAATGETQYF. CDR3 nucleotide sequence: TGTGCCAGTAGTAAGTGGTGGATAGCGGCAACTGGGGAGACCCAGTACTTC.